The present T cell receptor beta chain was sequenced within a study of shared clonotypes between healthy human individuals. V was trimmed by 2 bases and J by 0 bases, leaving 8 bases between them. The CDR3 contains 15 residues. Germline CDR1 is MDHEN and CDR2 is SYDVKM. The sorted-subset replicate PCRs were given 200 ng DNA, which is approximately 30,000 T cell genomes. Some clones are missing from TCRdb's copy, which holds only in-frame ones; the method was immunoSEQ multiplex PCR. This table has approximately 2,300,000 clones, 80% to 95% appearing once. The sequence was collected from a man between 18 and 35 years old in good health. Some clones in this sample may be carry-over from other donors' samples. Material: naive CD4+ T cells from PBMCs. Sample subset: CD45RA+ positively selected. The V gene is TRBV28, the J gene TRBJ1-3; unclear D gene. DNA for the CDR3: TGTGCCAGCAGTTTACATGGCAGCTCTGGAAACACCATATATTTT. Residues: CASSLHGSSGNTIYF.